The 17 T cell receptor beta chains presented below share a single source sample, sequenced in a study of T cell changes during pregnancy in multiple sclerosis. Produced via immunoSEQ multiplex PCR; TCRdb's table is partial and in-frame only. Of under 80,000 clones in the sample, approximately 94% were seen once. The sequences come from peripheral blood, collected in the third trimester of pregnancy. The receptor source for this set is a female donor with multiple sclerosis, enrolled in a pregnancy study.

The chain is built from TRBV19 and TRBJ2-3; 10 positions match TRBD1. Germline lookup yields CDR1 LNHDA and CDR2 SQIVND (reference sequence). The V segment lost 7 bases and the J segment 3 bases; nucleotides outside the gene matches: 4. The CDR3 has 14 residues. The CDR3 nucleotides read TGTGCCAGTAACGACAGGGGGCGAACAGATACGCAGTATTTT. Protein product: CASNDRGRTDTQYF.

The rearrangement links TRBV11-2 to TRBJ2-2; D is unclear. Germline CDR1 SGHAT, CDR2 FQNNGV. CDR3 length: 16 amino acids. The V end lost 2 bases, the J end lost 1 base, and 11 bases lay between the germline ends. CDR3 in amino acids: CASSLFGVVNTGELFF. The DNA for the CDR3 is TGTGCCAGCAGCTTATTCGGTGTGGTGAACACCGGGGAGCTGTTTTTT. The complete variable domain, with remaining parts taken from reference TRBV11-2 and TRBJ2-2, reads EAGVAQSPRYKIIEKRQSVAFWCNPISGHATLYWYQQILGQGPKLLIQFQNNGVVDDSQLPKDRFSAERLKGVDSTLKIQPAKLEDSAVYLCASSLFGVVNTGELFFGEGSRLTVL.

This chain connects TRBV9 to TRBJ1-2; D gene uncertain. This CDR3 region has 12 residues. Trimming stripped 6 bases from V and 1 base from J, with 7 bases between. Germline-derived CDR1 and CDR2 are SGDLS and YYNGEE. The CDR3 here is CASNGGNYGYTF. DNA of the CDR3: TGTGCCAGCAACGGAGGTAACTATGGCTACACCTTC.

This chain uses TRBV19 with TRBJ2-4; maybe TRBD1 (6 bases). This CDR3 spans 15 amino acids. Trimming took 4 bases from V and 2 from J, leaving 12 bases between them. Germline CDR1 is LNHDA and CDR2 is SQIVND (reference sequence). The CDR3 loop reads CASSNQGLSKNIQYF. The DNA of the CDR3 is TGTGCCAGTAGTAATCAGGGGTTATCCAAAAACATTCAGTACTTC.

This clone appeared a few times. The chain carries TRBV5-6 and TRBJ2-3; D call uncertain. The CDR3 totals 13 residues. The germline CDR1 and CDR2 sequences are SGHDT and YYEEEE. The germline V and J ends were trimmed by 3 bases and 1 base, with 6 bases remaining between them. DNA of the CDR3: TGTGCCAGCAGCTCGCAGGGCACAGATACGCAGTATTTT. It yields the protein CASSSQGTDTQYF. The full variable domain, with the rest looked up from reference TRBV5-6 and TRBJ2-3, is DAGVTQSPTHLIKTRGQQVTLRCSPKSGHDTVSWYQQALGQGPQFIFQYYEEEERQRGNFPDRFSGHQFPNYSSELNVNALLLGDSALYLCASSSQGTDTQYFGPGTRLTVL.

V usage is TRBV7-8 and J usage is TRBJ2-2, with 11 bases that match TRBD1. The CDR3 runs 16 residues. Germline values: CDR1 SGHVS, CDR2 FQNEAQ. After removal of 4 bases from V and 4 bases from J, the junction contained 5 bases not matched to a gene. In nucleotides, the CDR3 is TGTGCCAGCAGCTCAGCGGGGACAGGGGGCACCGGGGAGCTGTTTTTT. Translating it yields CASSSAGTGGTGELFF.

This clone was recorded once. The genes are TRBV6-6 and TRBJ1-1, with TRBD1 matching 7 bases. The CDR3 is 14 residues long. V lost 7 bases, J lost 8 bases, and 13 bases stayed unmatched. Germline CDR1 reads MNHNY; CDR2 reads SVGAGI (reference sequence). CDR3 residues: CASTPTGSQLEAFF. CDR3 nucleotides: TGTGCCAGCACCCCGACAGGGAGTCAATTGGAAGCTTTCTTT.

The chain is built from TRBV25-1 and TRBJ2-5, with D hard to call. The CDR3 extends over 13 amino acids. Looked up from germline, CDR1 is MGHDK and CDR2 is SYGVNS. Trimming shortened V by 3 bases and J by 5 bases, and 10 bases separated the two germline ends. Here the CDR3 DNA reads TGTGCCAGCAGTGACCAGCGCTACGAGACCCAGTACTTC. This translates into CASSDQRYETQYF.

This chain links TRBV10-3 with TRBJ1-5, with D perhaps TRBD1 (6 bases). Germline CDR1 ENHRY, CDR2 SYGVKD. There are 16 residues in the CDR3. The V and J ends lost 1 base and 4 bases respectively, with 14 bases between them. The CDR3, as DNA: TGTGCCATCAGTGAGTTGGGTACAGGGAGTAATCAGCCCCAGCATTTT. Translation gives CAISELGTGSNQPQHF.

This chain links TRBV6-4 with TRBJ1-1, with TRBD1 matching over 7 bases. CDR1 and CDR2 (germline): MRHNA, SNTAGT. The ends lost 2 bases at V and 2 bases at J; junction bases unmatched: 5. The length of the CDR3 is 15 residues. This CDR3 is CASSDGAGGNTEAFF. The CDR3 coding sequence is TGTGCCAGCAGTGACGGGGCAGGGGGAAACACTGAAGCTTTCTTT.

The chain combines TRBV5-1 with TRBJ2-5; 9 bases align to TRBD1. Germline lookup yields CDR1 SGHRS and CDR2 YFSETQ. The CDR3 has 16 residues. V was clipped by 0 bases and J by 4 bases; unmatched bases: 7. CDR3 nucleotide sequence: TGCGCCAGCAGCTTGGGGGGACAGGGTGGGCGAGAGACCCAGTACTTC. Its protein is CASSLGGQGGRETQYF.

The rearrangement joins TRBV7-3 to TRBJ2-7; perhaps TRBD1 as D (6 bases). The CDR3 has 14 residues. Germline V gene data show CDR1 as SGHTA and CDR2 as FQGTGA. V lost 2 bases to trimming and J lost 6 bases, with 14 bases between them. The DNA of the CDR3 is TGTGCCAGCAGCTTAGGCAATACAGGGTCCGAGCAGTACTTC. This sequence encodes CASSLGNTGSEQYF.

This clone was seen just once. The J gene is TRBJ1-2, the V gene TRBV11-2; D uncertain. The length of the CDR3 is 15 residues. The V gene's germline CDR1 is SGHAT and CDR2 FQNNGV. V lost 2 bases to trimming and J lost 8 bases, with 18 bases between them. Written as DNA, the CDR3 is TGTGCCAGCAGCTTAAAAGCGTCGCAGTATCAAGGCTACACCTTC. Translation: CASSLKASQYQGYTF.

The chain uses TRBV7-6 and TRBJ2-3, with a tentative D call TRBD1 (5 bases). The CDR3 covers 14 residues. Looked up from germline, CDR1 is SGHVS and CDR2 is FNYEAQ. Trimming removed 1 base at V and 2 bases at J, with 7 bases between. CDR3 DNA: TGTGCCAGCAGCTTAGGGGGCTTCACAGATACGCAGTATTTT. It translates to CASSLGGFTDTQYF.

This chain uses TRBV6-1 with TRBJ1-3, with D tentatively TRBD1 (6 bases). The CDR3 totals 15 residues. The V and J ends lost 3 bases and 0 bases respectively, with 9 bases between them. Germline-derived CDR1 and CDR2 are MNHNS and SASEGT. The CDR3 region has the DNA TGTGCCAGCAGTGACGGGACATTCTCTGGAAACACCATATATTTT. Its translation is CASSDGTFSGNTIYF.

V and J are TRBV9 and TRBJ2-3; 12 bases align to TRBD2. J lost 6 bases, V lost 0 bases, and 8 bases had no gene match. This CDR3 has 17 amino acids. Germline V gene lookup returns CDR1 SGDLS and CDR2 YYNGEE. CDR3 sequence: CASSVDPSGGALDTQYF. The DNA for the CDR3 is TGTGCCAGCAGCGTAGATCCTAGCGGGGGGGCCTTGGATACGCAGTATTTT.

This chain's CDR3 is CSVGASGVTDTQYF. The CDR3 region has the DNA TGCAGCGTTGGGGCTAGCGGGGTGACAGATACGCAGTATTTT. The rearrangement uses TRBV29-1 and TRBJ2-3, with 9 bases matching TRBD2. The CDR3 is 14 amino acids. Trimming cost V 4 bases and J 3 bases; bases outside gene matches: 5. CDR1 SQVTM and CDR2 ANQGSEA come from the germline V gene.